Shown below are 15 T cell receptor beta chains from a single sample sequenced in a study of shared clonotypes between healthy human individuals (dated by TCRdb to between 2020 and 2021). The protocol used for the library was the immunoSEQ multiplex PCR assay. This immuneACCESS table, as held by TCRdb, lists in-frame sequences with V and J called but not all clones. Of the missing ones, under half trace to an unresolved V gene in checked studies; the others have no known cause. The sample profile shows about 2.3 million clones; 85% to 95% of them were found once. Jointly, the top ten make up 0.35% to 0.5% of the sample. Sequenced sample: naive CD4+ T cells from PBMCs. According to the study, the label for this sample's cell subset or site signals: CD45RA+ positively selected. The receptors come from a man aged 18 to 29 in good health. Some clones in this sample may be carry-over from other donors' samples.

The J gene is TRBJ2-7, the V gene TRBV21-1; the D call TRBD2 from the table was never checked on the DNA. TRBV21-1 is recorded as a pseudogene. The CDR3 contains 18 residues. This CDR3 reads CASSSCLAGREDSYEQYF. The CDR3 DNA sequence: TGTGCCAGCAGCTCATGCCTCGCGGGACGGGAGGACTCCTACGAGCAGTACTTC.

V and J are TRBV19 and TRBJ2-2; 15 bases line up with TRBD2. This CDR3 has 17 residues. Germline V CDR1 and CDR2: LNHDA, SQIVND (reference sequence). J gave up 4 bases and V 8 bases, and 8 bases lay outside the gene matches. The DNA of the CDR3 is TGTGCCAGTCCCGGGACTAGCGGGGGGAGAGTCACCGGGGAGCTGTTTTTT. Translation gives CASPGTSGGRVTGELFF.

The genes are TRBV21-1 and TRBJ1-2. TRBV21-1 is recorded as a pseudogene. The CDR3 consists of 14 residues. CDR3 protein: CASSKEWGDYGYTF. Written as DNA, the CDR3 is TGTGCCAGCAGCAAAGAATGGGGGGATTATGGCTACACCTTC.

The rearrangement joins TRBV6-1 to TRBJ2-1; no definite D call. V shed 4 bases and J shed 0 bases, with 7 bases lying between them. The CDR3 loop spans 14 amino acids. Germline CDR1 and CDR2: MNHNS and SASEGT. CDR3 loop: CASSVGNSYNEQFF. The CDR3 DNA sequence: TGTGCCAGCAGTGTGGGGAACTCCTACAATGAGCAGTTCTTC.

The V call is TRBV9, the J call TRBJ2-2, with 8 nucleotides matching TRBD2. CDR1 SGDLS and CDR2 YYNGEE come from the germline V gene. Trimming took 3 bases from V and 6 from J; bases not matched to a gene: 4. CDR3 length equals 14 residues. CDR3 bases: TGTGCCAGCAGCGCAAGACTAGCGTCCGGGGAGCTGTTTTTT. Its translation: CASSARLASGELFF.

Regarding this clone: This sample includes further DNA sequences coding for the same CDR3. The V call is TRBV5-1, the J call TRBJ2-7; TRBD1 agrees at 7 bases. The CDR3 extends over 13 amino acids. V trimming: 0 bases; J trimming: 6 bases; junction bases outside the gene matches: 3. Germline V gene lookup returns CDR1 SGHRS and CDR2 YFSETQ. The chain's CDR3 is CASSLGQGGEQYF. The CDR3 DNA reads TGCGCCAGCAGCTTGGGACAGGGCGGCGAGCAGTACTTC.

This chain uses TRBV5-4 with TRBJ2-3, with 14 bases aligning to TRBD2. This CDR3 spans 16 amino acids. Trimming removed 4 bases from V and 6 bases from J; junction bases left unmatched: 7. The V gene's germline CDR1 is SGHNT and CDR2 YYREEE (reference sequence). The CDR3 nucleotides are TGTGCCAGCAGCGAGACTAGCGGGAGGGCCGGTGATACGCAGTATTTT. Protein: CASSETSGRAGDTQYF.

Comment on this clone: Other DNA variants within this sample encode the same CDR3. This sequence joins TRBV19 and TRBJ1-2; the match to TRBD1 covers 7 bases. The germline gives CDR1 LNHDA, CDR2 SQIVND (reference sequence). Unmatched junction bases numbered 3, after V lost 4 bases and J lost 4 bases. The CDR3 is 13 amino acids. The CDR3 DNA reads as TGTGCCAGTAGTACTCGGGACAGCTATGGCTACACCTTC. Translating it yields CASSTRDSYGYTF.

This sequence joins TRBV29-1 and TRBJ2-2; 7 nucleotides match TRBD1. Germline CDR1 is SQVTM and CDR2 is ANQGSEA. V shed 3 bases and J 8 bases; nucleotides not matched to a gene: 15. The CDR3 runs to 16 residues. Here the CDR3 reads CSVENNVRRGQGELFF. The CDR3 nucleotides are TGCAGCGTTGAGAACAACGTGCGAAGGGGGCAAGGGGAGCTGTTTTTT.

A remark on this clone: The same CDR3 is also encoded by other DNA sequences in this sample. The V call is TRBV9, the J call TRBJ1-5; maybe TRBD1 (5 bases). The CDR3 is 15 amino acids. V was clipped by 0 bases and J by 2 bases, with 9 bases between them. The germline V gene encodes CDR1 SGDLS and CDR2 YYNGEE. CDR3 in amino acids: CASSVGAGGNQPQHF. The CDR3 DNA reads TGTGCCAGCAGCGTAGGTGCGGGGGGCAATCAGCCCCAGCATTTT. The whole variable domain, filled in from reference TRBV9 and TRBJ1-5, reads DSGVTQTPKHLITATGQRVTLRCSPRSGDLSVYWYQQSLDQGLQFLIQYYNGEERAKGNILERFSAQQFPDLHSELNLSSLELGDSALYFCASSVGAGGNQPQHFGDGTRLSIL.

The rearrangement uses TRBV5-6 and TRBJ2-2; D gene uncertain. V lost 1 base and J 6 bases, leaving 7 bases between the germline ends. The germline V gene has CDR1 SGHDT and CDR2 YYEEEE. CDR3 length: 13 amino acids. CDR3 coding DNA: TGTGCCAGCAGCTTGTCGGGCCCCGGGGAGCTGTTTTTT. This sequence encodes CASSLSGPGELFF. Supplemented by reference TRBV5-6 and TRBJ2-2, the full variable domain reads DAGVTQSPTHLIKTRGQQVTLRCSPKSGHDTVSWYQQALGQGPQFIFQYYEEEERQRGNFPDRFSGHQFPNYSSELNVNALLLGDSALYLCASSLSGPGELFFGEGSRLTVL.

The rearrangement links TRBV27 to TRBJ1-5, with unresolved D. Trimming took 5 bases from V and 0 from J, leaving 14 bases between them. CDR1 and CDR2 (germline): MNHEY, SMNVEV (reference sequence). The CDR3 runs to 16 residues. The CDR3 loop reads CASSSSGIYSNQPQHF. DNA for the CDR3: TGTGCCAGCAGTAGTTCGGGGATCTATAGCAATCAGCCCCAGCATTTT.

Regarding this clone: Other DNA sequences in this specimen translate into the identical CDR3. This sequence joins TRBV5-1 and TRBJ2-5, with TRBD1 identical over 8 bases. From germline, CDR1 is SGHRS and CDR2 YFSETQ. The CDR3 sequence is 14 residues long. J gave up 3 bases and V 3 bases, and 4 bases lay outside the gene matches. The CDR3 DNA is TGCGCCAGCAGCTCCGGACAGGGAAAAGAGACCCAGTACTTC. Amino acid sequence: CASSSGQGKETQYF.

The chain has TRBV5-1 and TRBJ2-5; 7 nucleotides agree with TRBD1. Germline CDR1 and CDR2: SGHRS and YFSETQ. V dropped 0 bases and J dropped 2; count of bases not matched to a gene: 1. The CDR3 covers 14 residues. Here the CDR3 DNA reads TGCGCCAGCAGCTTGGCCAGGGGGCAAGAGACCCAGTACTTC. Translated, it gives CASSLARGQETQYF.

The genes are TRBV5-1 and TRBJ2-3, with D maybe TRBD2 (6 bases). V was clipped by 4 bases and J by 6 bases, with 18 bases between them. The CDR3 is made up of 15 amino acids. Germline CDR1 reads SGHRS; CDR2 reads YFSETQ. This chain's CDR3 is CASSGGTPLADTQYF. CDR3 nucleotide sequence: TGCGCCAGCAGCGGGGGGACTCCTTTGGCGGATACGCAGTATTTT.